The 9 T cell receptor beta chains below come from one sample, sequenced in a study of early T cells in non-severe SARS-CoV-2 infection. TCRdb called the 5' RACE reads again in MiXCR, with one record for every CDR3 protein. This sample yields about 49,000 distinct CDR3 sequences, of which 4% to 5% are seen a single time; 6% belongs to the top ten. The specimen sequenced was whole blood. Receptor source: an adult who was a healthcare worker with PCR-confirmed SARS-CoV-2 infection or an uninfected control (not recorded which).

This clonotype was detected ten times or more. This sequence joins TRBV5-1 and TRBJ2-2, with a tentative D call TRBD2 (5 bases). Germline V gene sequence: CDR1 SGHRS, CDR2 YFSETQ. Trimming removed 4 bases from V and 1 base from J, with 14 bases in between. This CDR3 spans 16 amino acids. The CDR3 sequence: CASSGPSGENTGELFF. The CDR3 DNA sequence: TGCGCCAGCAGCGGCCCAAGCGGAGAGAACACCGGGGAGCTGTTTTTT.

This clonotype has just a few counts. The gene calls are TRBV7-6 and TRBJ1-1, with TRBD1 matching over 7 bases. CDR3 length equals 15 residues. CDR1 is SGHVS and CDR2 is FNYEAQ in the germline V gene. With V trimmed by 4 bases and J by 6 bases, 11 bases remained unmatched. CDR3 amino acids: CASSSLTGNAAEAFF. The CDR3 DNA sequence: TGTGCCAGCAGCTCCTTGACAGGGAATGCAGCTGAAGCTTTCTTT.

This clonotype was seen at least ten times. The chain combines TRBV7-3 with TRBJ1-6, with TRBD1 identical over 9 bases. Germline assignment: CDR1 SGHTA and CDR2 FQGTGA. V lost 3 bases, J lost 7 bases, and 19 bases stayed unmatched. The CDR3 extends over 20 amino acids. As DNA, the CDR3 is TGTGCCAGCAGCTTCCCCCTGTGGGCTTCTACAGGGGGCGAGAATTCACCCCTCCACTTT. The encoded protein is CASSFPLWASTGGENSPLHF.

V is TRBV2 and J is TRBJ2-3; D is unresolved. CDR3 length: 15 residues. CDR1 SNHLY and CDR2 FYNNEI come from the germline V gene. Trimming pared 2 bases from V and 0 bases from J, leaving 9 bases between. In DNA form, the CDR3 reads TGTGCCAGCAGTGAAAGGCGTCCTAGCACAGATACGCAGTATTTT. It encodes CASSERRPSTDTQYF.

This clonotype has a handful of counts. A clone one base away is much larger, so this may be a read error. V and J are TRBV5-1 and TRBJ2-7, with TRBD2 matching over 12 bases. Germline V gives CDR1 SGHRS, CDR2 YFSETQ. The CDR3 spans 17 residues. CDR3 DNA: TGCACCAGCAGCTTGATGCAGACTAGCGGGGGTGCGTACGAGCAGTACTTC. It yields the protein CTSSLMQTSGGAYEQYF.

This clonotype was seen ten or more times. V and J are TRBV15 and TRBJ2-3; D may match TRBD1 or TRBD2 (5 bases each). Germline V gene sequence: CDR1 LNHNV, CDR2 YYDKDF (reference sequence). This CDR3 comprises 16 residues. Trimming stripped 3 bases from V and 4 bases from J, with 17 bases between. CDR3 region: CATSRATGTRADTQYF. CDR3 sequence (DNA): TGTGCCACCAGCAGGGCCACCGGGACCCGGGCAGATACGCAGTATTTT.

This clonotype occurred many times. The CDR3 DNA sequence: TGCAGTGCTAGATCCACGGCCAGCTACGAGCAGTACTTC. It translates to CSARSTASYEQYF. V usage is TRBV20-1 and J usage is TRBJ2-7; D gene unclear. There are 13 residues in the CDR3. The germline gives CDR1 DFQATT, CDR2 SNEGSKA (reference sequence). Trimming removed 2 bases from V and 3 bases from J, with 11 bases in between.

This clonotype was detected a few times. The rearrangement uses TRBV7-3 and TRBJ2-2; D unclear. Germline assignment: CDR1 SGHTA and CDR2 FQGTGA. The V and J ends lost 5 bases and 1 base respectively, with 8 bases between them. This CDR3 has 14 amino acids. In DNA form, the CDR3 reads TGTGCCAGCAGCCCCTCTAGGAACACCGGGGAGCTGTTTTTT. It encodes CASSPSRNTGELFF. Based on the CDR3 plus reference TRBV7-3 and TRBJ2-2, the full variable domain is GAGVSQTPSNKVTEKGKYVELRCDPISGHTALYWYRQSLGQGPEFLIYFQGTGAADDSGLPNDRFFAVRPEGSVSTLKIQRTERGDSAVYLCASSPSRNTGELFFGEGSRLTVL.

This clonotype has more than one count but fewer than ten. The rearrangement uses TRBV20-1 and TRBJ2-5; D gene unclear. Germline CDR1 is DFQATT and CDR2 is SNEGSKA (reference sequence). V dropped 5 bases and J dropped 1 base, with 14 bases sitting between them. This CDR3 is built from 14 residues. CDR3 protein: CSAGRPPSQETQYF. The DNA for the CDR3 is TGCAGTGCTGGTCGTCCGCCTTCCCAAGAGACCCAGTACTTC.